This TCR beta chain was captured by sequencing in a study of Graves' ophthalmopathy and Graves' hyperthyroidism. Additional autoimmune diseases, uncontrolled infections, pregnancy or lactation disqualified patients. The authors diagnosed from clinical symptoms, serum thyroxine, TRAb, thyroid ultrasound and orbital computed tomography. This CDR3 region has 14 residues. Looked up from germline, CDR1 is SGHTA and CDR2 is FQGNSA. The V end was cut by 1 base, the J end by 4 bases, with 10 bases between. For repertoire sequencing, the TCR beta CDR3 regions were amplified from RNA transcripts. The workflow started with a first-round RT-PCR run with HTBI primers and then moved on to a second-round multiplex PCR. TCRdb independently ran MiXCR on the multiplex PCR reads; one entry per CDR3 protein. This repertoire shows under 250,000 distinct CDR3 sequences, around a fifth found once; its top ten account for under 55%.

The chain is built from TRBV7-2 and TRBJ1-2; D uncertain. The TCR sequence derives from a woman in her forties or fifties with Graves' ophthalmopathy. Specimen: peripheral blood. In DNA, the CDR3 is TGTGCCAGCAGCTTAGGGCAGACAACCTATGGCTACACCTTC. Protein sequence: CASSLGQTTYGYTF. The full variable domain, with the rest looked up from reference TRBV7-2 and TRBJ1-2, is GAGVSQSPSNKVTEKGKDVELRCDPISGHTALYWYRQSLGQGLEFLIYFQGNSAPDKSGLPSDRFSAERTGGSVSTLTIQRTQQEDSAVYLCASSLGQTTYGYTFGSGTRLTVV.